The following is a T cell receptor (beta chain) sequence with its context. The entry originates in a study of CD8 T cells in Susac syndrome. With V trimmed by 4 bases and J by 5 bases, 8 bases remained unmatched. Looked up from germline, CDR1 is SGHNT and CDR2 is YYREEE (reference sequence). This CDR3 is 15 amino acids long. RNA totalling about 0.5 to 1 ug underwent reverse transcription with random hexamers. immunoSEQ multiplex PCR amplified TCR beta CDR3 across 54 Vbeta, 13 Jbeta. TCRdb independently ran MiXCR on the immunoSEQ multiplex PCR reads; one entry per CDR3 protein. This table has around 130,000 distinct CDR3 sequences, about 95% appearing once. The authors sequenced TCR beta from blood CD8+ and CD4+ T cells. In contrast to the negatively isolated CD8+ and CD4+ T cells, TEMRA cells were FACS-enriched.

The V and J genes are TRBV5-4 and TRBJ2-7; TRBD2 matches 11 bases. The TCR comes from a human donor in good health. Sequenced: CD4+ T cells from PBMCs. Here the CDR3 reads CASSIGTSGPNEQYF. The DNA of the CDR3 is TGTGCCAGCAGCATCGGGACTAGCGGTCCCAACGAGCAGTACTTC.